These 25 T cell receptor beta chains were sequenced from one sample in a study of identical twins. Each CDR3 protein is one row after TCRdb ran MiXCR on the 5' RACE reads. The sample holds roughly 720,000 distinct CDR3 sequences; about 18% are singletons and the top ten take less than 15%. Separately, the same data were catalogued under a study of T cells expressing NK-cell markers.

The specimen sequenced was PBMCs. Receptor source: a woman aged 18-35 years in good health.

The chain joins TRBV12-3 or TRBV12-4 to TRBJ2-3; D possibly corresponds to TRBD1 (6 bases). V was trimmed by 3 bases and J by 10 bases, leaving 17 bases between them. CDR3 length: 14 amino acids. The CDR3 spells CASSLVLGGRAQYF. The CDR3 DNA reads TGTGCCAGCAGTTTGGTACTAGGGGGACGGGCGCAGTATTTT.

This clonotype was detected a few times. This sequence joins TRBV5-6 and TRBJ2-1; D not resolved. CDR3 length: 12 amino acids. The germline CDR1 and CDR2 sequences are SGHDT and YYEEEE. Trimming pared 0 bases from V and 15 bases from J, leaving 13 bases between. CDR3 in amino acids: CASSLGRSEPFF. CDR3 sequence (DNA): TGTGCCAGCAGCTTGGGAAGGAGTGAACCGTTCTTC. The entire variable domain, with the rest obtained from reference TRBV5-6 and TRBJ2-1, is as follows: DAGVTQSPTHLIKTRGQQVTLRCSPKSGHDTVSWYQQALGQGPQFIFQYYEEEERQRGNFPDRFSGHQFPNYSSELNVNALLLGDSALYLCASSLGRSEPFFGPGTRLTVL.

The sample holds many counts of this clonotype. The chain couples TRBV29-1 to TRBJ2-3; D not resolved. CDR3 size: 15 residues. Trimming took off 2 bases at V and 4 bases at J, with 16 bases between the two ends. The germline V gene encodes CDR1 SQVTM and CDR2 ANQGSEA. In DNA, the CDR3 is TGCAGCGTTGAACGACTCCGAGGTTTAGCAGATACGCAGTATTTT. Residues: CSVERLRGLADTQYF.

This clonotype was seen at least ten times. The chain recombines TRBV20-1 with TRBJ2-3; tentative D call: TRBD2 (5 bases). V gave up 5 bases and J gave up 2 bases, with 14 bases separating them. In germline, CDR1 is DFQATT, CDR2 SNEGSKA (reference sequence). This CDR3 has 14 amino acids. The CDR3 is CSASRGLFTDTQYF. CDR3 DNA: TGCAGTGCTTCTAGAGGACTGTTCACAGATACGCAGTATTTT.

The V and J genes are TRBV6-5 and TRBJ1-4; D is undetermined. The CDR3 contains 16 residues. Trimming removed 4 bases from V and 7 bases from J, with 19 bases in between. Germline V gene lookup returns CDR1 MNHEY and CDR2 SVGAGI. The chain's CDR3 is CASSSRRAVLGEKLFF. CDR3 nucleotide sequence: TGTGCCAGCAGTTCCCGTAGGGCGGTCTTAGGTGAAAAACTGTTTTTT.

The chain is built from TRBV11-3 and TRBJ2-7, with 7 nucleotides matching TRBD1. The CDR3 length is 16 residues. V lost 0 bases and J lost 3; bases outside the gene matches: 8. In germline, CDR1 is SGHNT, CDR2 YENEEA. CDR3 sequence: CASSLDRDDRVYEQYF. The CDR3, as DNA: TGTGCCAGCAGCTTAGACCGTGACGACAGGGTCTACGAGCAGTACTTC. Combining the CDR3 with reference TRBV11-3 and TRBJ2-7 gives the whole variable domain EAGVVQSPRYKIIEKKQPVAFWCNPISGHNTLYWYLQNLGQGPELLIRYENEEAVDDSQLPKDRFSAERLKGVDSTLKIQPAELGDSAVYLCASSLDRDDRVYEQYFGPGTRLTVT.

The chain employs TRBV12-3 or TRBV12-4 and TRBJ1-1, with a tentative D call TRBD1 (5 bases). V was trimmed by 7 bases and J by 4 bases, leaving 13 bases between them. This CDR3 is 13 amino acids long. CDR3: CASTPQGSTEAFF. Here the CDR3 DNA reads TGTGCCAGCACCCCTCAGGGAAGCACTGAAGCTTTCTTT.

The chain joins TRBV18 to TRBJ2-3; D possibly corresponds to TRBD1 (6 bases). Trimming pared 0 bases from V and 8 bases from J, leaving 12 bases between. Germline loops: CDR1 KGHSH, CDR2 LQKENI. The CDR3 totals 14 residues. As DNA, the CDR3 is TGTGCCAGCTCACCACCTCAGGGGCAGGGTACGCAGTATTTT. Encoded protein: CASSPPQGQGTQYF.

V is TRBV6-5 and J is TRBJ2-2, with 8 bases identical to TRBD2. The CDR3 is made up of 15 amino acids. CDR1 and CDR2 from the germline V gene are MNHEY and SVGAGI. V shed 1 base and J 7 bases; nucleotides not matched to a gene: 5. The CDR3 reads CASSYYRGGGGELFF. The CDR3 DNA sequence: TGTGCCAGCAGTTACTACCGGGGGGGAGGCGGGGAGCTGTTTTTT.

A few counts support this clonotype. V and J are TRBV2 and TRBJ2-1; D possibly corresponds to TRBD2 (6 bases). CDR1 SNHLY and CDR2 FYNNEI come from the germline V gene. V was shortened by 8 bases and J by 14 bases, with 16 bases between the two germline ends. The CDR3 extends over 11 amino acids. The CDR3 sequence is CASSGTRRKFF. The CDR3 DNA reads TGTGCCAGCTCAGGGACTCGGAGGAAGTTCTTC.

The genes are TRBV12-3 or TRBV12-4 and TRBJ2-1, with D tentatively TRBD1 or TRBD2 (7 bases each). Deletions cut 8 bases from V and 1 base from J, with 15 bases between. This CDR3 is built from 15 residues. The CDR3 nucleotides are TGTGCCAGCCATTTCAGGGGGGGATCCTACAATGAGCAGTTCTTC. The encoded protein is CASHFRGGSYNEQFF.

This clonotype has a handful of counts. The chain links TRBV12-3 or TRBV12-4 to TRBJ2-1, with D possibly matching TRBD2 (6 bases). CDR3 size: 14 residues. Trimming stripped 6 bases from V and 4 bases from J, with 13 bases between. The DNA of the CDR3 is TGTGCCAGCAGCAGACTAGGGATTTACAATGAGCAGTTCTTC. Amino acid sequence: CASSRLGIYNEQFF.

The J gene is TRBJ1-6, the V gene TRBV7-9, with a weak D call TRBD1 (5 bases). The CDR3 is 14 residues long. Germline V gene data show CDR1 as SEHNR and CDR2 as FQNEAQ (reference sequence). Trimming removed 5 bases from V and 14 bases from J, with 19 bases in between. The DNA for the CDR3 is TGTGCCAGCAGCGCTACCCGGGTCATGACAGCCCTCCACTTT. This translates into CASSATRVMTALHF. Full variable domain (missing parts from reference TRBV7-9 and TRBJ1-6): DTGVSQNPRHKITKRGQNVTFRCDPISEHNRLYWYRQTLGQGPEFLTYFQNEAQLEKSRLLSDRFSAERPKGSFSTLEIQRTEQGDSAMYLCASSATRVMTALHFGNGTRLTVT.

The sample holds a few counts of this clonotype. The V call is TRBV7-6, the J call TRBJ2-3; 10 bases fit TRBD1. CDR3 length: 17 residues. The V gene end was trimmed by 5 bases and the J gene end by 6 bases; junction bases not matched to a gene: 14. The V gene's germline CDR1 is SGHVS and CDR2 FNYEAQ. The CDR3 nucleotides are TGTGCCAGCAGCCCCAGACAGGGGGCGGACGTCGCGGATACGCAGTATTTT. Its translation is CASSPRQGADVADTQYF.

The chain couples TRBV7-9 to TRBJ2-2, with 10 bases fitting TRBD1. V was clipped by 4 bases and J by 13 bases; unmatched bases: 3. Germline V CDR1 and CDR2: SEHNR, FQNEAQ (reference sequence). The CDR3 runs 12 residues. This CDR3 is CASSSRDRGLFF. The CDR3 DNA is TGTGCCAGCAGCTCGAGGGACAGGGGGCTGTTTTTT.

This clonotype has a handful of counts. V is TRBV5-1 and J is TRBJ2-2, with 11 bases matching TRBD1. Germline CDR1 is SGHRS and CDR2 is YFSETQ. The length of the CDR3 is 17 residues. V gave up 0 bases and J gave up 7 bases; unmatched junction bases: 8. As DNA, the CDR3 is TGCGCCAGCAGCTTGGTCACCGGACAGGGGGCCGGCGGGGAGCTGTTTTTT. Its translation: CASSLVTGQGAGGELFF.

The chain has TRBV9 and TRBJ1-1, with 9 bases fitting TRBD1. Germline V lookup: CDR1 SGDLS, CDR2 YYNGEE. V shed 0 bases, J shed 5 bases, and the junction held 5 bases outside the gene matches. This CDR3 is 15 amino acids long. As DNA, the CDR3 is TGTGCCAGCAGCGTAGAAGGGACAGGGCGGACTGAAGCTTTCTTT. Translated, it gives CASSVEGTGRTEAFF.

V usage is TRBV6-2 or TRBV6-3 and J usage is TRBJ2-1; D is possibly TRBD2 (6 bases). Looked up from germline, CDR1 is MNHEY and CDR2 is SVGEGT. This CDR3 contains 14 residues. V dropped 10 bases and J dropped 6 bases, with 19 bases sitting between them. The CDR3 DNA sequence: TGTGCCACCGGGGGACCCCTCGAGCTCAATGAGCAGTTCTTC. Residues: CATGGPLELNEQFF.

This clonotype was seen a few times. The CDR3 spells CASTLAYNEQFF. The CDR3 DNA sequence: TGTGCCAGCACCCTTGCCTACAATGAGCAGTTCTTC. This chain uses TRBV7-2 with TRBJ2-1; D not resolved. The CDR3 extends over 12 amino acids. The V gene lost 7 bases and the J gene lost 2 bases, with 6 bases spanning the gap. CDR1 and CDR2 (germline): SGHTA, FQGNSA.

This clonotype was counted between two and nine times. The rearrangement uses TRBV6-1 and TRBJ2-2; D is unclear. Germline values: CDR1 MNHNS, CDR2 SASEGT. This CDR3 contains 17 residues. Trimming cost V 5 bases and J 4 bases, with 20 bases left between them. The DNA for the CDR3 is TGTGCCAGCAGTCCGGACGGGTCGGGTCCTCCCACCGGGGAGCTGTTTTTT. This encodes CASSPDGSGPPTGELFF.

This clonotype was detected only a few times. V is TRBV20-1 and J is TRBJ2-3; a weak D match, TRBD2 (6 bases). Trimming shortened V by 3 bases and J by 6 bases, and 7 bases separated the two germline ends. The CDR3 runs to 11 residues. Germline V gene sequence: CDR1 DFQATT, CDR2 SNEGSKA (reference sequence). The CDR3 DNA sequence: TGCAGTGCTAGCCGGGGGGATACGCAGTATTTT. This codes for CSASRGDTQYF.

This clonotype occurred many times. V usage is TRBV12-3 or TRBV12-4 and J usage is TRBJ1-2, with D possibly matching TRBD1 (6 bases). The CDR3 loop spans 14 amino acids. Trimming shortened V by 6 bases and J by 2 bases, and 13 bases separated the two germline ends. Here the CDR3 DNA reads TGTGCCAGCAGCGCCGGGACACCCAACTATGGCTACACCTTC. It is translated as CASSAGTPNYGYTF.

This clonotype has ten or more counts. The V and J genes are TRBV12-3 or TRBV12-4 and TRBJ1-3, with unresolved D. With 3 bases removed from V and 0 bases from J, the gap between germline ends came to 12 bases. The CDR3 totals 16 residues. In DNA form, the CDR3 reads TGTGCCAGCAGTTTCATGAAGGCCCACTCTGGAAACACCATATATTTT. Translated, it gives CASSFMKAHSGNTIYF.

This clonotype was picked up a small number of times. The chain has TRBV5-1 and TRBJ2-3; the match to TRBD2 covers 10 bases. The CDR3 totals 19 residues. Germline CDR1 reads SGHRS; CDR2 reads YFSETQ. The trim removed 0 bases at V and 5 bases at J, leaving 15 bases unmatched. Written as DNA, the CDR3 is TGCGCCAGCAGCTTGGGGCGTACTAGCGGGGCCGTTTGGGGAGATACGCAGTATTTT. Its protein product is CASSLGRTSGAVWGDTQYF.

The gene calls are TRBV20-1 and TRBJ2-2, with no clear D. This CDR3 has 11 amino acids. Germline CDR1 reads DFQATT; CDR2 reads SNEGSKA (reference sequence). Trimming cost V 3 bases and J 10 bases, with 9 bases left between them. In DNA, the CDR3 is TGCAGTGCTAGGTCTGCTGCGGAGCTGTTTTTT. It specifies CSARSAAELFF.